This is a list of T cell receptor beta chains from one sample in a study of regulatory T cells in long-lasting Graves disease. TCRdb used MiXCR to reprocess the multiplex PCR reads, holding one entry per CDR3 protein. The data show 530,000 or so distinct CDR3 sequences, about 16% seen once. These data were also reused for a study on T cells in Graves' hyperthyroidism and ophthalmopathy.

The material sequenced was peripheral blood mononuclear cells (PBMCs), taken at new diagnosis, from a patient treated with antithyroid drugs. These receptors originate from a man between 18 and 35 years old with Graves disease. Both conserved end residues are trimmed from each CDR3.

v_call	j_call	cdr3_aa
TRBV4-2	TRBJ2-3	ASSHEAWSDTQY
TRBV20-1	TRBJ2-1	SAREVRDSSYNEQF
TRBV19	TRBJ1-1	ASSPQAGGGTEAF
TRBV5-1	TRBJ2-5	ASSLVTGAGETQY
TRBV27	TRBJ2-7	ASSGLSGTSGSYEQY
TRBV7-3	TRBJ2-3	ASSSDLPDTQY
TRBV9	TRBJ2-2	ASSVAGDPHGELF
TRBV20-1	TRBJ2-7	SVKGLENYEQY
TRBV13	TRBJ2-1	ASSLESAGRTYNEQF
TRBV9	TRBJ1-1	ASSVEAGASNTEAF
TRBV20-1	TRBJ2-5	SARVGLAGASGEETQY
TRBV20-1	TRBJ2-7	SARGRDTYEQY
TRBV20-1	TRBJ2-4	SVLTGAKNIQY
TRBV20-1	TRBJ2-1	SARGTGLNNEQF
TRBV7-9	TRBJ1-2	ASSLLPGQVPVGYT
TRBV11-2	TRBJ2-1	ASSLAATGNYNEQF
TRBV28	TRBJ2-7	ASRAGLSYEQY
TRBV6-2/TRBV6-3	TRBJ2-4	ASSFGQGLAKNIQY
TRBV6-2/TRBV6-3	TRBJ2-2	ASSEELGRAGELF
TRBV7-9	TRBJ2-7	ASSFREGNGEQY
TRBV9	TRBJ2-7	ASTPGWGSSYEQY
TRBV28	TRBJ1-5	ASSYGGGNSNQPQH
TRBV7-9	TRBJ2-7	ASSRPGPPQY
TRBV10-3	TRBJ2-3	AISESETADTQY
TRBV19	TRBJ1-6	ASSIGNRPTPLH
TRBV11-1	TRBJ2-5	ASSSLQGDQETQY
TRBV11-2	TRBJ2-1	ASSPLQLNNEQF
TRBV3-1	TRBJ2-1	ASSQEVRETEQF
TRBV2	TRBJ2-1	ASSVGMNEQF
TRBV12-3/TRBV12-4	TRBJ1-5	SSSLGRGRGRRNQPQH
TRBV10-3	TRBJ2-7	ATLLAGAYEQY
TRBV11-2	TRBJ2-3	ASSPGAPHTQY